The 30 T cell receptor beta chains below come from one sample, sequenced in a study of T cell responses to AZD1222 COVID-19 vaccine. Measured with immunoSEQ multiplex PCR; TCRdb has only the in-frame clones, and not every one. The sample shows approximately 130,000 clones, around nine tenths of them seen only once. This specimen was peripheral blood, taken 28 days after the second dose of the MenACWY control vaccine. The receptor source for this set is an adult who received the MenACWY meningococcal vaccine as a control.

The chain is built from TRBV2 and TRBJ1-6; maybe TRBD1 (5 bases). V was cut by 3 bases and J by 5 bases, with 11 bases left in between. In germline, CDR1 is SNHLY, CDR2 FYNNEI. The CDR3 sequence is 15 residues long. The CDR3 protein is CASSDLGLDNSPLHF. The CDR3 region has the DNA TGTGCCAGCAGTGATTTGGGGCTAGATAATTCACCCCTCCACTTT.

A remark on this clone: The junction shows a germline mismatch at one end, possibly a read error. The gene calls are TRBV12-3 or TRBV12-4 and TRBJ2-5; the D gene is possibly TRBD2 (6 bases). This CDR3 is built from 12 residues. CDR3 DNA: TGTGCCAACAGTTTAGGACCGGGACTTGGGTACTTC. As protein: CANSLGPGLGYF.

This chain uses TRBV27 with TRBJ1-1; D unclear. Looked up from germline, CDR1 is MNHEY and CDR2 is SMNVEV (reference sequence). V lost 1 base and J lost 8, with 11 bases in between. The CDR3 spans 13 residues. In DNA form, the CDR3 reads TGTGCCAGCAGTTTATTGGGCCACGGAGAAGCTTTCTTT. Protein: CASSLLGHGEAFF.

The chain is built from TRBV7-3 and TRBJ2-5, with 7 bases aligning to TRBD2. Trimming took 2 bases from V and 1 from J; bases not matched to a gene: 1. CDR3 length: 14 residues. CDR1 and CDR2 from the germline V gene are SGHTA and FQGTGA. CDR3 DNA sequence: TGTGCCAGCAGCTTAGGACTAGGCCAAGAGACCCAGTACTTC. Translated, it gives CASSLGLGQETQYF.

The chain recombines TRBV5-1 with TRBJ2-2; no definite D call. Germline assignment: CDR1 SGHRS and CDR2 YFSETQ. Trimming left V 3 bases short and J 3 bases short, with 12 bases between. CDR3 length: 15 amino acids. CDR3 DNA: TGCGCCAGCAGCTGGGTCAGCCGATACACCGGGGAGCTGTTTTTT. This codes for CASSWVSRYTGELFF.

This clone came up a few times. The chain employs TRBV2 and TRBJ2-3; TRBD1 matches at 8 bases. The CDR3 extends over 14 amino acids. V shed 6 bases and J 0 bases; nucleotides not matched to a gene: 2. From germline, CDR1 is SNHLY and CDR2 FYNNEI. CDR3: CASSRDRSTDTQYF. The CDR3 nucleotides read TGTGCCAGCAGCCGGGACAGGAGCACAGATACGCAGTATTTT.

The chain is built from TRBV5-1 and TRBJ2-1; D is undetermined. Looked up from germline, CDR1 is SGHRS and CDR2 is YFSETQ. V lost 1 base and J 14 bases, leaving 22 bases between the germline ends. The CDR3 is made up of 15 amino acids. In DNA, the CDR3 is TGCGCCAGCAGCTTGATGCTGGAACCCCCCGTCATAGAGTTCTTC. Residues: CASSLMLEPPVIEFF.

The V gene is TRBV9, the J gene TRBJ2-1, with D possibly being TRBD1 or TRBD2 (6 bases each). The length of the CDR3 is 15 residues. Germline V lookup: CDR1 SGDLS, CDR2 YYNGEE. V lost 0 bases to trimming and J lost 7 bases, with 14 bases between them. The CDR3 is CASSVAIGGLNEQFF. In DNA, the CDR3 is TGTGCCAGCAGCGTAGCTATAGGGGGGCTAAATGAGCAGTTCTTC.

The V call is TRBV7-2, the J call TRBJ2-2; no clear D. Trimming cost V 5 bases and J 4 bases, with 11 bases left between them. CDR1 SGHTA and CDR2 FQGNSA come from the germline V gene. This CDR3 contains 14 residues. CDR3 amino acids: CASSPHRATGELFF. In nucleotides, the CDR3 is TGTGCCAGCAGCCCACATCGAGCCACCGGGGAGCTGTTTTTT.

The chain combines TRBV27 with TRBJ1-1, with D perhaps matching TRBD1 (5 bases). V lost 5 bases and J 7 bases, leaving 11 bases between the germline ends. This CDR3 is 12 amino acids long. Looked up from germline, CDR1 is MNHEY and CDR2 is SMNVEV (reference sequence). CDR3 nucleotides: TGTGCCAGCAGTGACCGGGACCGTGAAGCTTTCTTT. Translation gives CASSDRDREAFF.

The chain is built from TRBV27 and TRBJ2-3; 10 positions agree with TRBD2. The CDR3 is 17 residues long. Germline V gives CDR1 MNHEY, CDR2 SMNVEV (reference sequence). The trim removed 4 bases at V and 4 bases at J, leaving 11 bases unmatched. This CDR3 reads CASSSTVASGSSDTQYF. CDR3 DNA: TGTGCCAGCAGTTCCACCGTGGCTAGCGGGAGTTCAGATACGCAGTATTTT.

The chain carries TRBV2 and TRBJ2-7; 10 bases fit TRBD2. From germline, CDR1 is SNHLY and CDR2 FYNNEI. The CDR3 runs to 18 residues. With V trimmed by 5 bases and J by 1 base, 14 bases remained unmatched. The CDR3 is CASSKEGASGSYSYEQYF. In nucleotides, the CDR3 is TGTGCCAGCAGTAAAGAGGGGGCTAGCGGGAGTTATTCCTACGAGCAGTACTTC.

The chain carries TRBV30 and TRBJ1-5, with D tentatively TRBD1 (5 bases). The germline V gene has CDR1 GTSNPN and CDR2 SVGIG (reference sequence). V lost 1 base and J lost 3, with 10 bases in between. The CDR3 is made up of 14 amino acids. The CDR3 region has the DNA TGTGCCTGGAGTGGAACAGGTGACAATCAGCCCCAGCATTTT. It translates to CAWSGTGDNQPQHF.

The chain couples TRBV25-1 to TRBJ2-1, with 9 bases that match TRBD1. The CDR3 covers 15 residues. Germline V gene data show CDR1 as MGHDK and CDR2 as SYGVNS. Unmatched junction bases numbered 6, after V lost 1 base and J lost 8 bases. CDR3 region: CASSEFRDRVDEQFF. In nucleotides, the CDR3 is TGTGCCAGCAGTGAATTCCGGGACAGGGTCGATGAGCAGTTCTTC.

The V and J genes are TRBV11-2 and TRBJ2-7; the D gene is possibly TRBD1 (6 bases). CDR1 is SGHAT and CDR2 is FQNNGV in the germline V gene. V was shortened by 6 bases and J by 2 bases, with 26 bases between the two germline ends. This CDR3 spans 18 amino acids. The DNA of the CDR3 is TGTGCCAGCAGTCAAATGGAGAGGTTGGGGCAGGGGACCTACGAGCAGTACGTC. It yields the protein CASSQMERLGQGTYEQYV.

This clone was observed once. V gene TRBV9 combines with J gene TRBJ1-1; TRBD1 is a possible D gene (6 bases). This CDR3 region has 14 residues. The V gene lost 0 bases and the J gene lost 1 base, with 7 bases spanning the gap. Germline CDR1 SGDLS, CDR2 YYNGEE. CDR3 amino acids: CASSVGQANTEAFF. CDR3 nucleotide sequence: TGTGCCAGCAGCGTAGGACAGGCGAACACTGAAGCTTTCTTT.

This clone has just a few counts. The chain is built from TRBV12-5 and TRBJ2-1; D is perhaps TRBD1 or TRBD2 (6 bases each). The germline gives CDR1 LGHNT, CDR2 FRNRAP. Trimming shortened V by 4 bases and J by 8 bases, and 18 bases separated the two germline ends. CDR3 length: 15 amino acids. The CDR3 is CASGSTRGPSHEQFF. The CDR3 region has the DNA TGTGCTAGTGGTTCTACCCGGGGGCCTTCCCATGAGCAGTTCTTC.

This chain uses TRBV18 with TRBJ1-5; weak D call: TRBD1 (5 bases). This CDR3 has 16 amino acids. V was clipped by 0 bases and J by 7 bases, with 16 bases between them. The germline CDR1 and CDR2 sequences are KGHSH and LQKENI. The CDR3, as DNA: TGTGCCAGCTCACCACCGACAGCGAAGTCAAACCAGCCCCAGCATTTT. Amino acids: CASSPPTAKSNQPQHF.

Only one count was recorded for this clone. This chain joins TRBV11-3 and TRBJ2-1; 12 positions match TRBD2. Germline lookup yields CDR1 SGHNT and CDR2 YENEEA. V trimming: 0 bases; J trimming: 7 bases; junction bases outside the gene matches: 1. The CDR3 has 15 amino acids. The CDR3 sequence is CASSLDGLAGNEQFF. CDR3 coding DNA: TGTGCCAGCAGCTTAGATGGACTAGCGGGAAATGAGCAGTTCTTC.

The J gene is TRBJ1-1, the V gene TRBV4-2; D possibly corresponds to TRBD1 (6 bases). From germline, CDR1 is LGHNA and CDR2 YNFKEQ. CDR3 length: 13 amino acids. V lost 11 bases and J lost 1, with 14 bases in between. The DNA of the CDR3 is TGTGCCGCGGGGGACACCTGGAACACTGAAGCTTTCTTT. This translates into CAAGDTWNTEAFF.

This clone was recorded only once. The CDR3: CASSYRVPYNEQFF. The CDR3 DNA reads TGTGCCAGCAGTTACCGAGTCCCCTACAATGAGCAGTTCTTC. V and J are TRBV6-2 or TRBV6-3 and TRBJ2-1; D remains unclear. The CDR3 totals 14 residues. V lost 2 bases, J lost 2 bases, and 7 bases lay in between. Looked up from germline, CDR1 is MNHEY and CDR2 is SVGEGT.

The rearrangement joins TRBV11-2 to TRBJ2-4; TRBD2 aligns across 8 bases. In germline, CDR1 is SGHAT, CDR2 FQNNGV. V was pared by 1 base and J by 7 bases, with 3 bases of the junction left unmatched. The CDR3 contains 14 residues. This chain's CDR3 is CASSLVSGSNIQYF. As DNA, the CDR3 is TGTGCCAGCAGCTTAGTAAGCGGGAGTAACATTCAGTACTTC.

The V call is TRBV5-6, the J call TRBJ2-1; tentatively, D is TRBD2 (5 bases). CDR1 and CDR2 (germline): SGHDT, YYEEEE. Deletions cut 4 bases from V and 1 base from J, with 15 bases between. There are 16 residues in the CDR3. Written as DNA, the CDR3 is TGTGCCAGCAGCAGGACTCGTCAAGGGTCCTACAATGAGCAGTTCTTC. This sequence encodes CASSRTRQGSYNEQFF.

The chain is built from TRBV2 and TRBJ1-5; 7 positions match TRBD1. There are 21 residues in the CDR3. With V trimmed by 3 bases and J by 4 bases, 24 bases remained unmatched. Germline V lookup: CDR1 SNHLY, CDR2 FYNNEI. In DNA, the CDR3 is TGTGCCAGCAGTGATAAATTTTTTCGTGAGGGGGCTGAGTATGGTAATCAGCCCCAGCATTTT. It codes for CASSDKFFREGAEYGNQPQHF.

The chain joins TRBV7-9 to TRBJ2-5, with unresolved D. The CDR3 contains 11 residues. The germline V and J ends were trimmed by 5 bases and 9 bases, with 10 bases remaining between them. Germline V lookup: CDR1 SEHNR, CDR2 FQNEAQ (reference sequence). CDR3 loop: CASSQSQSQYF. The DNA for the CDR3 is TGTGCCAGCAGCCAATCCCAGTCCCAGTACTTC.

The chain couples TRBV7-6 to TRBJ1-5; TRBD1 might be the D (5 bases). Germline assignment: CDR1 SGHVS and CDR2 FNYEAQ. The CDR3 has 18 residues. V dropped 1 base and J dropped 0 bases, with 16 bases sitting between them. The CDR3 here is CASSLVERQSHSNQPQHF. CDR3 bases: TGTGCCAGCAGCTTAGTGGAAAGACAGAGCCATAGCAATCAGCCCCAGCATTTT.

The rearrangement joins TRBV24-1 to TRBJ1-5, with D uncertain. The CDR3 runs to 13 residues. From germline, CDR1 is KGHDR and CDR2 SFDVKD. V was cut by 6 bases and J by 4 bases, with 9 bases left in between. Written as DNA, the CDR3 is TGTGCCACCAGTACGAGGTTGAATCAGCCCCAGCATTTT. Amino acids: CATSTRLNQPQHF.

V gene TRBV13 combines with J gene TRBJ1-4; D call uncertain. V was pared by 4 bases and J by 5 bases, with 11 bases between. CDR1 and CDR2 from the germline V gene are PRHDT and FYEKMQ (reference sequence). The CDR3 has 14 amino acids. The CDR3 DNA follows: TGTGCCAGCAGCTCACGGAGGCCGAATGAAAAACTGTTTTTT. This translates into CASSSRRPNEKLFF.

The chain uses TRBV14 and TRBJ1-1; D is undetermined. The CDR3 is 15 residues long. Trimming left V 6 bases short and J 5 bases short, with 19 bases between. Germline assignment: CDR1 SGHDN and CDR2 FVKESK. CDR3 loop: CASSRIGPGRTEAFF. Here the CDR3 DNA reads TGTGCCAGCAGTCGAATAGGGCCGGGTCGGACTGAAGCTTTCTTT.

The chain combines TRBV7-9 with TRBJ1-1, with a weak D call TRBD1 (5 bases). Trimming removed 3 bases at V and 1 base at J, with 15 bases between. The CDR3 is 16 residues long. Looked up from germline, CDR1 is SEHNR and CDR2 is FQNEAQ (reference sequence). The CDR3 loop is CASSLKMKGRNTEAFF. DNA for the CDR3: TGTGCCAGCAGCTTGAAAATGAAGGGGAGGAACACTGAAGCTTTCTTT.